This T cell receptor (beta chain) was found in a study of shared clonotypes between healthy human individuals. CDR3 length: 12 residues. Germline lookup yields CDR1 MNHNY and CDR2 SVGAGI (reference sequence). V was pared by 10 bases and J by 6 bases, with 6 bases of the junction left unmatched. Here immunoSEQ multiplex PCR was the method, and the copy in TCRdb shows in-frame clones only, minus some. The profile shows 640,000 or so clones, 72% of them singletons. A split of CD4+ cells into CD45RA+ naive and CD45RA-negative memory subsets was performed. Sequencing was done on a sample of memory CD4+ T cells sorted from blood. Described subset: CD45RA-negative fraction. The genes are TRBV6-6 and TRBJ2-1; 7 bases map to TRBD2. The receptor was derived from a woman in her twenties or thirties in good health. CDR3 nucleotides: TGTGCCACGGGGGGAGCCTCCAATGAGCAGTTCTTC. As protein: CATGGASNEQFF.